This record covers a single T cell receptor beta chain. The target antigen is unknown. TCRdb's table, derived via immunoSEQ multiplex PCR, lists solely in-frame clones and lacks some. The table records 70,000 to 80,000 clones, about 91% of them present only once. This entry is derived from a study of OX40 agonist ivuxolimab in advanced cancers. About the research overall: Patients took ivuxolimab, an agonistic anti-OX40 (CD134) antibody.

Whole-study results and caveats: Among patients with partial responses at 0.1-3.0 mg/kg, clonal expansion was among the lowest.

V dropped 7 bases and J dropped 0 bases, with 15 bases sitting between them. The CDR3 has 15 amino acids. The V gene's germline CDR1 is MDHEN and CDR2 SYDVKM. The source was CD4+ or CD8+ T cells sorted from blood, collected in a trial of the OX40 agonist ivuxolimab. The clonotype originates from an adult with an advanced solid tumor such as melanoma, head and neck, liver or kidney cancer. The rearrangement uses TRBV28 and TRBJ1-1; possibly TRBD1 for D (6 bases). CDR3 coding DNA: TGTGCCAGCAATCTGGGGGGGGGCATGAACACTGAAGCTTTCTTT. The encoded protein is CASNLGGGMNTEAFF. Full variable domain (outside the CDR3, taken from reference TRBV28 and TRBJ1-1): DVKVTQSSRYLVKRTGEKVFLECVQDMDHENMFWYRQDPGLGLRLIYFSYDVKMKEKGDIPEGYSVSREKKERFSLILESASTNQTSMYLCASNLGGGMNTEAFFGQGTRLTVV.